The 7 T cell receptor beta chains presented below share a single source sample, sequenced in a study of T cell changes during pregnancy in multiple sclerosis. TCRdb's copy holds only in-frame clones and misses some; the assay was immunoSEQ multiplex PCR. The repertoire holds 20,000 to 30,000 clones, with roughly 90% as singletons. The sample in question was CD8+ T cells from peripheral blood mononuclear cells, obtained in the third trimester of pregnancy. These TCRs come from a female donor in good health, enrolled as a control in a pregnancy study.

The chain carries TRBV6-5 and TRBJ1-1; 8 bases map to TRBD1. With V trimmed by 2 bases and J by 1 base, 3 bases remained unmatched. Germline CDR1 and CDR2: MNHEY and SVGAGI. The CDR3 length is 15 residues. CDR3 region: CASSYLGTGNTEAFF. The CDR3 nucleotides are TGTGCCAGCAGTTACCTCGGGACAGGGAACACTGAAGCTTTCTTT.

This clone was observed a few times. The chain recombines TRBV6-4 with TRBJ2-3; no clear D gene. Trimming removed 2 bases at V and 0 bases at J, with 9 bases between. This CDR3 is 15 amino acids long. Germline V gives CDR1 MRHNA, CDR2 SNTAGT. CDR3 sequence (DNA): TGTGCCAGCAGTGACGGAGAAACTAGCACAGATACGCAGTATTTT. Translating it yields CASSDGETSTDTQYF.

Sample share makes this clone medium-sized. One junction end disagrees with the germline gene, perhaps due to a read error. The chain recombines TRBV7-7 with TRBJ1-2, with D possibly being TRBD1 (5 bases). CDR3 length equals 12 residues. CDR1 is SSHAT, CDR2 FNYEAQ, per germline (reference sequence). The CDR3 protein is CASSFSGCGYTF. CDR3 in DNA: TGTGCTAGCAGTTTTTCAGGGTGCGGCTACACCTTC.

This chain links TRBV5-4 with TRBJ1-1; D possibly corresponds to TRBD1 (6 bases). The CDR3 contains 14 residues. Germline V gives CDR1 SGHNT, CDR2 YYREEE (reference sequence). Trimming removed 1 base from V and 1 base from J, with 8 bases in between. CDR3 coding DNA: TGTGCCAGCAGCTTGACAGGGACGAACACTGAAGCTTTCTTT. Translation: CASSLTGTNTEAFF.

CDR3 protein: CASSLSRTGVKTFF. The CDR3 nucleotides are TGTGCCAGCAGTTTATCGCGGACTGGGGTGAAAACTTTCTTT. The V and J genes are TRBV27 and TRBJ1-1, with D unresolved. The V gene's germline CDR1 is MNHEY and CDR2 SMNVEV (reference sequence). The CDR3 has 14 residues. Between the trimmed V and J ends, which lost 0 bases and 12 bases, there was a span of 17 bases.

This clone was observed once. V usage is TRBV10-3 and J usage is TRBJ2-3, with TRBD2 matching over 9 bases. The CDR3 has 18 residues. The germline V gene encodes CDR1 ENHRY and CDR2 SYGVKD. J was trimmed by 0 bases and V by 0 bases; bases with no gene match: 7. The CDR3 DNA reads TGTGCCATCAGTGAGTCTGGGATAGCGGGAGTTAGCACAGATACGCAGTATTTT. Amino acid sequence: CAISESGIAGVSTDTQYF.

The J gene is TRBJ1-2, the V gene TRBV19, with 9 bases that match TRBD1. This CDR3 is 13 amino acids long. Germline CDR1 is LNHDA and CDR2 is SQIVND (reference sequence). J lost 0 bases, V lost 10 bases, and 3 bases had no gene match. The DNA of the CDR3 is TGTGCCACTAGGACAGGGGCTAACTATGGCTACACCTTC. Protein product: CATRTGANYGYTF. Using reference TRBV19 and TRBJ1-2 for the parts outside the CDR3, the full variable domain is DGGITQSPKYLFRKEGQNVTLSCEQNLNHDAMYWYRQDPGQGLRLIYYSQIVNDFQKGDIAEGYSVSREKKESFPLTVTSAQKNPTAFYLCATRTGANYGYTFGSGTRLTVV.